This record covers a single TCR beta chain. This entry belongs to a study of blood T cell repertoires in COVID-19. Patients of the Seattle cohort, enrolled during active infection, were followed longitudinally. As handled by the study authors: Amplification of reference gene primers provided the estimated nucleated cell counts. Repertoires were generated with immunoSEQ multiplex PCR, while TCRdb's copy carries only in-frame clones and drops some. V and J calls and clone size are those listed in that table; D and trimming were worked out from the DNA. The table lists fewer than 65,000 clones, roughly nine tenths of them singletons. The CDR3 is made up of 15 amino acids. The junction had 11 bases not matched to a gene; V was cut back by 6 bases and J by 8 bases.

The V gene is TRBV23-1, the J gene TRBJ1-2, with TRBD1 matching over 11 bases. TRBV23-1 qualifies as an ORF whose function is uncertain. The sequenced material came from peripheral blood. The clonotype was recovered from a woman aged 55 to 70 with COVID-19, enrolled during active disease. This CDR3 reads CASRIKGQGARGYTF. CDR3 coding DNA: TGCGCCAGCAGGATAAAAGGACAGGGGGCGAGAGGCTACACCTTC.